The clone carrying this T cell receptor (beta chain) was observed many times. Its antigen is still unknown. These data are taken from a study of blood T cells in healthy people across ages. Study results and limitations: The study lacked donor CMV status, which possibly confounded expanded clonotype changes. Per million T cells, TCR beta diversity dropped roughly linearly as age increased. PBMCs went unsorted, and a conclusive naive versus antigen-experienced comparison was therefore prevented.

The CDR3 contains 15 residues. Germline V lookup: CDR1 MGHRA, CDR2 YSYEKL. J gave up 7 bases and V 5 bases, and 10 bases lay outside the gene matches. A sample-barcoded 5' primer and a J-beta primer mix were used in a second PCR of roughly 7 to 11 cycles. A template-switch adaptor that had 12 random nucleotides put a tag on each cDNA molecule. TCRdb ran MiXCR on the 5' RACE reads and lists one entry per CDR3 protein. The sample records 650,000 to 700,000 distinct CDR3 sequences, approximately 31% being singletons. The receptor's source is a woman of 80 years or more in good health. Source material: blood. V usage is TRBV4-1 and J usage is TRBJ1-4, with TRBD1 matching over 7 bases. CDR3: CASSEGQGESEKLFF. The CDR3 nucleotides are TGCGCCAGCAGCGAGGGCCAGGGGGAAAGTGAAAAACTGTTTTTT.